The clone carrying this T cell receptor (beta chain) was seen more than once but under ten times. Its antigen is still unknown. Sequenced by immunoSEQ multiplex PCR; TCRdb stores in-frame clones only, minus some. The sample holds fewer than 110,000 clones; about 90% are singletons and the top ten take 22%. This entry belongs to a study of T cell responses to AZD1222 COVID-19 vaccine. Study details: Some second doses came at about 4 weeks and others at about 12 weeks; these were pooled.

Germline CDR1 LGHNT, CDR2 FRNRAP. Trimming at V came to 7 bases and at J to 4 bases, leaving 13 bases not matched to a gene. The CDR3 runs 16 residues. Study conclusions and caveats: Only 5 or 6 individuals given AZD1222 were seropositive at baseline. CD4 TCRs associated with vaccination spanned spike, dominating at 160-218 and 743-854. Clonal diversity was possibly underestimated, and white British individuals and females predominated among donors.

This sequence originates from an adult in good health. The chain carries TRBV12-5 and TRBJ1-5; 7 positions match TRBD1. The sample here was peripheral blood, taken on day 0 of AZD1222 vaccination. CDR3: CASAKGQAGPNQPQHF. The CDR3 bases are TGTGCTAGTGCGAAAGGACAGGCCGGGCCAAATCAGCCCCAGCATTTT.